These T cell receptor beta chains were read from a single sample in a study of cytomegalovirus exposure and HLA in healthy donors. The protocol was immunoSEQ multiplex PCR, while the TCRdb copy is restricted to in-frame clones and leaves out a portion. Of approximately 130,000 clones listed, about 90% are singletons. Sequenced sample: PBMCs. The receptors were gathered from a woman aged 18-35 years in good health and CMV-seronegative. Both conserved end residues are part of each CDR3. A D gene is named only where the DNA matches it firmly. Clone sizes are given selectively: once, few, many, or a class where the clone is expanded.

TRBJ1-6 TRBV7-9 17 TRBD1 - CASSSRAWTGEGSPLHF TGTGCCAGCAGCTCCCGGGCTTGGACAGGGGAAGGTTCACCCCTCCACTTT
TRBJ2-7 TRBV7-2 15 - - CASSLSPSPSYEQYF TGTGCCAGCAGCTTATCTCCGTCCCCCTCCTACGAGCAGTACTTC
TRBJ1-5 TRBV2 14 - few CASSPSGGSQPQHF TGTGCCAGCAGTCCCAGCGGAGGATCTCAGCCCCAGCATTTT
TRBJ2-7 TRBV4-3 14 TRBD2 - CASSHGTSTYEQYF TGCGCCAGCAGCCATGGGACTAGCACCTACGAGCAGTACTTC
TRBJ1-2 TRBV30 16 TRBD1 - CAWSRPAGGPNYGYTF TGTGCCTGGAGTCGACCCGCAGGGGGCCCTAACTATGGCTACACCTTC
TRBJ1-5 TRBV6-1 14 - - CASSDGLGNQPQHF TGTGCCAGCAGTGACGGACTGGGAAATCAGCCCCAGCATTTT
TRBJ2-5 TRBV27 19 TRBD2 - CASSLSSPVLAGAGETQYF TGTGCCAGCAGTTTATCTTCACCGGTGCTAGCGGGAGCCGGAGAGACCCAGTACTTC
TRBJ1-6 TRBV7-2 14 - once CASRTSSYNSPLHF TGTGCCAGCAGGACAAGCTCCTATAATTCACCCCTCCACTTT
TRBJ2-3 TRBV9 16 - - CASSVGLALRADTQYF TGTGCCAGCAGCGTAGGGCTAGCCCTCCGCGCAGATACGCAGTATTTT
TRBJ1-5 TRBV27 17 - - CASTTVSTGGTNQPQHF TGTGCCAGCACGACCGTCTCCACGGGGGGAACAAATCAGCCCCAGCATTTT
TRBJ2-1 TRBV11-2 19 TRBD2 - CARRHSGTSGGSKVDEQFF TGTGCCAGGCGCCACTCCGGGACTAGCGGGGGGTCAAAGGTCGATGAGCAGTTCTTC
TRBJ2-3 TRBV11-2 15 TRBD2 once CASSQGLAGGDTQYF TGTGCCAGCAGCCAGGGACTAGCGGGAGGAGATACGCAGTATTTT
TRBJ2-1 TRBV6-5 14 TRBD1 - CAASDRGGGDEQFF TGTGCCGCCTCTGACAGGGGAGGTGGCGATGAGCAGTTCTTC
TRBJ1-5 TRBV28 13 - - CASMLTGNQPQHF TGTGCCAGCATGTTAACAGGGAATCAGCCCCAGCATTTT
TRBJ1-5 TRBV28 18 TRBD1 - CASSLRPRTGNSNQPQHF TGTGCCAGCAGTTTGCGTCCCCGGACAGGGAATAGCAATCAGCCCCAGCATTTT
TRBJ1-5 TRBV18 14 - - CASSLGRGNQPQHF TGTGCCAGCTCGCTCGGGAGGGGGAATCAGCCCCAGCATTTT
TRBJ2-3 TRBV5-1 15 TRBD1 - CASSSPGTGGDTQYF TGCGCCAGCAGCTCCCCAGGGACAGGGGGCGATACGCAGTATTTT
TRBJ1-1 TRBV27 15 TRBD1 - CASSNSGTGVAEAFF TGTGCCAGCAGTAATTCCGGGACAGGGGTGGCTGAAGCTTTCTTT
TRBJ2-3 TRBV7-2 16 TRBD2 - CASSYTSGWGTDTQYF TGTGCCAGCAGCTATACTAGCGGGTGGGGAACAGATACGCAGTATTTT
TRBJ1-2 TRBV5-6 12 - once CASSWRVNGYTF TGTGCCAGCAGCTGGCGGGTAAACGGCTACACCTTC
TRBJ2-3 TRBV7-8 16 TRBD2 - CASSLGTSGGGDTQYF TGTGCCAGCAGCCTCGGGACTAGCGGGGGGGGAGATACGCAGTATTTT
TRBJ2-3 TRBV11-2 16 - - CASSLAPGASTDTQYF TGTGCCAGCAGCTTAGCCCCAGGCGCTAGCACAGATACGCAGTATTTT
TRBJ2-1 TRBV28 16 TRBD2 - CASSLGLAEIYNEQFF TGTGCCAGCAGTTTGGGACTAGCGGAGATTTACAATGAGCAGTTCTTC
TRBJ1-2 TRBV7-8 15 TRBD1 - CASSLEGTDYYGYTF TGTGCCAGCAGCTTAGAAGGGACAGACTACTATGGCTACACCTTC
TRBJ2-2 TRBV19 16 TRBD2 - CASSRLREDEPGELFF TGTGCCAGTAGTCGGCTACGGGAGGATGAGCCCGGGGAGCTGTTTTTT
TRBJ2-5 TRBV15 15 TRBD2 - CATSRSSGGQETQYF TGTGCCACCAGCAGATCTAGCGGGGGGCAAGAGACCCAGTACTTC
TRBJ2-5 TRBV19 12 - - CASSSLAETQYF TGTGCCAGTAGTTCCCTAGCGGAGACCCAGTACTTC
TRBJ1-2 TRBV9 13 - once CASSLRAGYGYTF TGTGCCAGCAGCCTCCGCGCAGGGTATGGCTACACCTTC
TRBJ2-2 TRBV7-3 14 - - CASSSSGNTGELFF TGTGCCAGCAGCTCTTCGGGGAACACCGGGGAGCTGTTTTTT
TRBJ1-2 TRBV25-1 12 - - CASMRQNYGYTF TGTGCCAGCATGAGACAGAACTATGGCTACACCTTC
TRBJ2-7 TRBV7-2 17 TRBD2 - CASSGPSGRVFSYEQYF TGTGCCAGCAGCGGGCCTAGCGGGAGGGTCTTCTCCTACGAGCAGTACTTC
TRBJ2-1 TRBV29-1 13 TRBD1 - CSVPGQGSDEQFF TGCAGCGTGCCGGGACAGGGGTCTGATGAGCAGTTCTTC
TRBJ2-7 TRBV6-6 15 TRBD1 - CASSTPGTGESKQYF TGTGCCAGCAGCACGCCCGGGACAGGGGAATCCAAGCAGTACTTC
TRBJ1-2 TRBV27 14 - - CASSFTLSNYGYTF TGTGCCAGCAGTTTTACTTTATCTAACTATGGCTACACCTTC
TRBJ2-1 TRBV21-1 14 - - CASTWRRAQNEQFF TGTGCCAGCACCTGGAGGAGAGCCCAAAATGAGCAGTTCTTC
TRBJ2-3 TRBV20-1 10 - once CSARQGTQYF TGCAGTGCTAGACAGGGGACGCAGTATTTT
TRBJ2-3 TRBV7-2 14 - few CASSPGDRTDTQYF TGTGCCAGCAGCCCAGGGGACCGCACAGATACGCAGTATTTT
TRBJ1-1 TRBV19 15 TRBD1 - CASSMADRVNTEAFF TGTGCCAGTAGTATGGCGGACAGGGTCAACACTGAAGCTTTCTTT
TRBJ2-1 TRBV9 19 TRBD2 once CASSARNRVTSGDYNEQFF TGTGCCAGCAGCGCCAGAAACCGAGTGACTAGCGGGGATTACAATGAGCAGTTCTTC
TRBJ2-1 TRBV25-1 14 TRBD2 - CASSVASGNNEQFF TGTGCCAGCAGTGTAGCTAGCGGTAACAATGAACAGTTCTTC
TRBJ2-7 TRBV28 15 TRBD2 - CASSLLAGAPYEQYF TGTGCCAGCAGTCTACTAGCGGGAGCCCCCTACGAGCAGTACTTC
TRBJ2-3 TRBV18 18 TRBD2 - CASSPLSSGGKRTDTQYF TGTGCCAGCTCACCACTTTCTAGCGGGGGGAAGCGCACAGATACGCAGTATTTT